The next 9 T cell receptor beta chains were all read from a single sample in a study of Tregs in tolerant kidney transplant recipients. The assay was immunoSEQ multiplex PCR, and TCRdb's table has in-frame clones only and misses some. Of 90,000 or so clones in the sample, more than 85% were seen once. Recipients received nonmyeloablative bone marrow transplants from related graft donors, with transient mixed chimerism. Specimen: CD4+ T cells from blood (PBMCs), collected 12 months after the transplant. These receptors were taken from a human patient who received a combined kidney and bone marrow transplant. Some T cells may be the graft donor's.

With regard to this clone: The junction does not match germline at one end; this may be a read error. Other DNA sequences of this sample code for an identical CDR3. The V and J genes are TRBV9 and TRBJ1-6, with TRBD1 matching 8 bases. The germline V gene has CDR1 SGDLS and CDR2 YYNGEE. The CDR3 sequence is 17 residues long. DNA of the CDR3: TGTGCCAGCAGCGTAGCTGGACAGGGTTACTATAATTCCCCCCTCCACTTT. Its translation: CASSVAGQGYYNSPLHF.

This clone is a singleton in its sample. The V and J genes are TRBV5-4 and TRBJ2-3; maybe TRBD2 (5 bases). The germline gives CDR1 SGHNT, CDR2 YYREEE (reference sequence). There are 13 residues in the CDR3. Trimming took off 1 base at V and 5 bases at J, with 8 bases between the two ends. The CDR3: CASSLTSIDTQYF. The CDR3 DNA follows: TGTGCCAGCAGCTTGACTAGTATAGATACGCAGTATTTT. Looking up the rest from reference TRBV5-4 and TRBJ2-3 gives the full variable domain: ETGVTQSPTHLIKTRGQQVTLRCSSQSGHNTVSWYQQALGQGPQFIFQYYREEENGRGNFPPRFSGLQFPNYSSELNVNALELDDSALYLCASSLTSIDTQYFGPGTRLTVL.

The chain uses TRBV7-9 and TRBJ2-7; the D gene is possibly TRBD2 (6 bases). Germline lookup yields CDR1 SEHNR and CDR2 FQNEAQ (reference sequence). This CDR3 comprises 16 residues. The V gene lost 7 bases and the J gene lost 1 base, with 20 bases spanning the gap. CDR3 sequence: CASKPLLAIESYEQYF. The DNA for the CDR3 is TGTGCCAGCAAGCCCCTTCTAGCGATCGAATCCTACGAGCAGTACTTC.

The chain links TRBV29-1 to TRBJ2-3, with D unclear. The germline gives CDR1 SQVTM, CDR2 ANQGSEA. The V end lost 3 bases, the J end lost 5 bases, and 6 bases lay between the germline ends. CDR3 length: 11 amino acids. CDR3 region: CSVDSGDTQYF. CDR3 in DNA: TGCAGCGTTGACTCGGGAGATACGCAGTATTTT.

V usage is TRBV9 and J usage is TRBJ2-1; 11 bases are shared with TRBD2. This CDR3 region has 17 residues. The V segment lost 0 bases and the J segment 5 bases; nucleotides outside the gene matches: 7. The V gene's germline CDR1 is SGDLS and CDR2 YYNGEE. This CDR3 is CASSVGVAGGVDNEQFF. CDR3 nucleotides: TGTGCCAGCAGCGTAGGGGTAGCGGGGGGGGTCGACAATGAGCAGTTCTTC.

The chain combines TRBV4-1 with TRBJ1-2; D is perhaps TRBD1 (5 bases). This CDR3 contains 15 residues. Germline CDR1 is MGHRA and CDR2 is YSYEKL. Trimming took off 8 bases at V and 8 bases at J, with 24 bases between the two ends. The CDR3 DNA follows: TGCGCCAGCGGCGTTTTCGAGAAGGGCCGGGGGGGCTACACCTTC. Translated, it gives CASGVFEKGRGGYTF.

The gene calls are TRBV19 and TRBJ2-6; D unresolved. Germline CDR1 and CDR2: LNHDA and SQIVND (reference sequence). The CDR3 runs 14 residues. V was clipped by 3 bases and J by 0 bases, with 3 bases between them. The CDR3 DNA sequence: TGTGCCAGTAGTATGAGCTCTGGGGCCAACGTCCTGACTTTC. Translated: CASSMSSGANVLTF.

The chain links TRBV6-4 to TRBJ1-2; the D is unclear. The CDR3 is 13 residues long. CDR1 MRHNA and CDR2 SNTAGT come from the germline V gene. V was pared by 9 bases and J by 0 bases, with 11 bases between. The CDR3 coding sequence is TGTGCCAGGCCCTCGATAGCTAACTATGGCTACACCTTC. Translated, it gives CARPSIANYGYTF.

The chain has TRBV11-3 and TRBJ2-1; 10 bases agree with TRBD1. The CDR3 is 16 residues long. Trimming cost V 4 bases and J 6 bases; bases outside gene matches: 9. The germline CDR1 and CDR2 sequences are SGHNT and YENEEA. CDR3 protein: CASSSRQGAYSNEQFF. DNA of the CDR3: TGTGCCAGCAGCTCCCGACAGGGGGCATACTCCAATGAGCAGTTCTTC.